Presented here are 2 T cell receptor beta chains from one specimen sequenced in a study of T cell repertoires and HLA-DP antigens. Their cognate antigens are unknown. Data came from immunoSEQ multiplex PCR; TCRdb stores just in-frame clones and leaves some out. This table holds 75,000 to 90,000 clones, approximately 86% found once. Sequencing input: CD4+ T cells from PBMCs. These receptors all stem from a man between 50 and 59 years old in good health and CMV-seronegative.

V and J are TRBV5-1 and TRBJ2-7, with a weak D call TRBD1 (6 bases). Per germline, CDR1 SGHRS and CDR2 YFSETQ. This CDR3 has 15 amino acids. V shed 4 bases and J shed 2 bases, with 16 bases lying between them. The CDR3 bases are TGCGCCAGCAGCCCTACACAGGGAGCGGCCTACGAGCAGTACTTC. Encoded protein: CASSPTQGAAYEQYF. The full variable domain, with the rest looked up from reference TRBV5-1 and TRBJ2-7, is KAGVTQTPRYLIKTRGQQVTLSCSPISGHRSVSWYQQTPGQGLQFLFEYFSETQRNKGNFPGRFSGRQFSNSRSEMNVSTLELGDSALYLCASSPTQGAAYEQYFGPGTRLTVT.

The CDR3, as DNA: TGTGCCAGCAGCCACTCGGGTGAAGGGGACGGCTACACCTTC. It specifies CASSHSGEGDGYTF. V is TRBV7-2 and J is TRBJ1-2; D perhaps matches TRBD1 (5 bases). CDR3 length equals 14 residues. The germline V gene has CDR1 SGHTA and CDR2 FQGNSA. Trimming removed 5 bases from V and 8 bases from J, with 18 bases in between.